The TCR beta chain under discussion was sequenced for a study of T-cell reconstitution after alpha-beta-depleted transplantation in children. Preparation of the TCRbeta library involved a method that used unique molecular identifiers. Using its own MiXCR run on the PCR reads, TCRdb lists one record per CDR3 protein. The sample includes approximately 630,000 distinct CDR3 sequences, around 12% of them seen just once. CDR3 length: 12 residues. Germline V gives CDR1 MNHEY, CDR2 SMNVEV (reference sequence). Study observations and caveats: One year after transplant, T-cell counts and diversity came mostly from newly produced T cells. By about two months after transplant, alpha-beta T cells reportedly arose from several hundred graft clones that had expanded. The origin of high day-60 TCRbeta diversity in some patients lay in surviving recipient T cells and thymic progenitors.

Remarks on this clonotype: The antigen is undetermined. Given a much more abundant clone one base away, this may be a read error.

The specimen comprised PBMCs, sampled before TCRalphabeta/CD19-depleted stem cell transplant. The chain links TRBV27 to TRBJ1-2; possibly TRBD1 for D (6 bases). This TCR was sampled from a girl aged 2 to 9 with congenital amegakaryocytic thrombocytopenia, due to receive a stem cell transplant. DNA of the CDR3: TGTGCCAGCAGTTCCGGGGGCCATGGCTACCCCTTC. Its translation is CASSSGGHGYPF.